The 20 T cell receptor beta chains listed next were all sequenced from one sample in a study of shared clonotypes between healthy human individuals (TCRdb year 2020). CD8 naive samples were CD45RO-negative cells positively selected for CCR7, giving a CD45RA+CCR7+ population that excluded TemRA cells. Library preparation employed the immunoSEQ multiplex PCR assay. TCRdb holds this immuneACCESS table with in-frame rearrangements only. Some clones are missing; in checked studies, unresolved V genes explain under half, and the rest has no known cause. This sample lists around 2,000,000 clones; about 93% were detected once. The ten largest account for approximately 1.7% of the sample. The sample comprised naive CD8+ T cells from PBMCs. The cell subset or site tag for this specimen amounts to: CD45RA+CCR7+. Source of these receptors: a man aged 18 to 30 in good health. Some clones in this sample may be carry-over from other donors' samples.

Remarks on this clone: This sample also contains other DNA sequences that code for the same CDR3. The chain employs TRBV6-6 and TRBJ2-7, with unresolved D. From germline, CDR1 is MNHNY and CDR2 SVGAGI (reference sequence). Trimming pared 2 bases from V and 0 bases from J, leaving 2 bases between. CDR3 length: 12 residues. CDR3 bases: TGTGCCAGCAGTTACAGCTCCTACGAGCAGTACTTC. It specifies CASSYSSYEQYF.

Regarding this clone: This CDR3 is also generated by other DNA sequences in the sample. This chain joins TRBV18 and TRBJ2-1; weak D call: TRBD2 (6 bases). Germline CDR1 and CDR2: KGHSH and LQKENI. The CDR3 runs 15 residues. The ends were cut back, 3 bases at V and 0 bases at J, with 9 bases in the middle. The CDR3 DNA follows: TGTGCCAGCTCACCTGGGGGGAGCTCCTACAATGAGCAGTTCTTC. Translation gives CASSPGGSSYNEQFF.

V usage is TRBV19 and J usage is TRBJ1-5, with D tentatively TRBD1 (5 bases). The CDR3 contains 16 residues. Germline V gene lookup returns CDR1 LNHDA and CDR2 SQIVND (reference sequence). Trimming removed 7 bases from V and 0 bases from J, with 16 bases in between. DNA for the CDR3: TGTGCCAGTACCCCCCCCAGACAGCATAGCAATCAGCCCCAGCATTTT. Translating it yields CASTPPRQHSNQPQHF.

This clone was detected once. The genes are TRBV2 and TRBJ1-1, with unresolved D. This CDR3 region has 13 residues. Germline assignment: CDR1 SNHLY and CDR2 FYNNEI. The V end was cut by 2 bases, the J end by 2 bases, with 6 bases between. The CDR3: CASSEWPNTEAFF. The CDR3 region has the DNA TGTGCCAGCAGTGAATGGCCAAACACTGAAGCTTTCTTT.

This rearrangement joins TRBV7-3 to TRBJ1-1, with unresolved D. Germline V lookup: CDR1 SGHTA, CDR2 FQGTGA. V lost 3 bases and J 5 bases, leaving 7 bases between the germline ends. This CDR3 comprises 12 residues. The CDR3 nucleotides read TGTGCCAGCAGCTTTATTGGAACTGAAGCTTTCTTT. It codes for CASSFIGTEAFF.

Comments on this clone: This same CDR3 is encoded by further DNA sequences in the sample. The chain couples TRBV27 to TRBJ2-7; D is perhaps TRBD2 (6 bases). Germline V lookup: CDR1 MNHEY, CDR2 SMNVEV (reference sequence). V was pared by 5 bases and J by 0 bases, with 11 bases between. The CDR3 is made up of 14 amino acids. CDR3 DNA sequence: TGTGCCAGCAGTCCCGCGGGGCCCTCCTACGAGCAGTACTTC. Translating it yields CASSPAGPSYEQYF.

The V call is TRBV7-9, the J call TRBJ2-5; D unresolved. Germline V gene data show CDR1 as SEHNR and CDR2 as FQNEAQ (reference sequence). The CDR3 extends over 14 amino acids. Between the trimmed V and J ends, which lost 2 bases and 3 bases, there was a span of 10 bases. The CDR3 DNA reads as TGTGCCAGCAGCTTATTTTCAGGAGAAGAGACCCAGTACTTC. It yields the protein CASSLFSGEETQYF.

The gene calls are TRBV7-2 and TRBJ2-7; D is possibly TRBD2 (6 bases). CDR1 and CDR2 (germline): SGHTA, FQGNSA. V was clipped by 5 bases and J by 3 bases, with 14 bases between them. This CDR3 contains 14 residues. CDR3: CASSEGLGGYEQYF. The CDR3 DNA reads as TGTGCCAGCAGCGAGGGACTGGGAGGCTACGAGCAGTACTTC.

The chain links TRBV27 to TRBJ2-7; 13 bases fit TRBD2. CDR1 and CDR2 from the germline V gene are MNHEY and SMNVEV (reference sequence). The CDR3 totals 14 residues. Trimming took 6 bases from V and 4 from J; bases not matched to a gene: 3. The CDR3, as DNA: TGTGCCAGCAGATCGACTAGCGGGAGGTACGAGCAGTACTTC. It is translated as CASRSTSGRYEQYF.

In the case of this clone: Other DNA sequences within the sample encode an identical CDR3. The chain uses TRBV28 and TRBJ2-7; no clear D gene. This CDR3 is 12 amino acids long. V gave up 3 bases and J gave up 1 base, with 4 bases separating them. CDR1 MDHEN and CDR2 SYDVKM come from the germline V gene. The CDR3 protein is CASSFISYEQYF. The CDR3 DNA sequence: TGTGCCAGCAGTTTTATATCCTACGAGCAGTACTTC.

The genes are TRBV9 and TRBJ2-1, with D perhaps matching TRBD2 (6 bases). The germline CDR1 and CDR2 sequences are SGDLS and YYNGEE. The CDR3 is 15 residues long. V lost 4 bases, J lost 7 bases, and 18 bases lay in between. Written as DNA, the CDR3 is TGTGCCAGCAGCCCCCGGGAGAAGGCGGGGAATGAGCAGTTCTTC. This translates into CASSPREKAGNEQFF. The full variable domain, with the rest looked up from reference TRBV9 and TRBJ2-1, is DSGVTQTPKHLITATGQRVTLRCSPRSGDLSVYWYQQSLDQGLQFLIQYYNGEERAKGNILERFSAQQFPDLHSELNLSSLELGDSALYFCASSPREKAGNEQFFGPGTRLTVL.

The V call is TRBV6-5, the J call TRBJ2-7, with D uncertain. V was trimmed by 0 bases and J by 3 bases, leaving 12 bases between them. The CDR3 runs to 15 residues. Germline V CDR1 and CDR2: MNHEY, SVGAGI. The CDR3 reads CASSYSIGADYEQYF. In nucleotides, the CDR3 is TGTGCCAGCAGTTACTCGATTGGAGCCGACTACGAGCAGTACTTC.

This chain uses TRBV11-2 with TRBJ1-1, with D hard to call. The CDR3 has 14 amino acids. Germline CDR1 reads SGHAT; CDR2 reads FQNNGV. The ends were cut back, 1 base at V and 4 bases at J, with 10 bases in the middle. The CDR3 DNA follows: TGTGCCAGCAGCTTAGGATTGTCGACCACTGAAGCTTTCTTT. It yields the protein CASSLGLSTTEAFF.

V and J are TRBV12-2 and TRBJ2-1; the table calls TRBD2, which could not be checked here. TRBV12-2 is termed a pseudogene. This CDR3 comprises 15 residues. The DNA for the CDR3 is TGTGCAAGTCGCACCCGGACTAGCGGAGACAATGAGCAGTTCTTC. This encodes CASRTRTSGDNEQFF.

In this sample, this clone turned up once. As DNA, the CDR3 is TGCGCCAGCAGCCACGGACTAGCGGGAGTGACTGAGCAGTTCTTC. It encodes CASSHGLAGVTEQFF. The genes are TRBV4-3 and TRBJ2-1; 13 nucleotides match TRBD2. The germline V gene has CDR1 LGHNA and CDR2 YSLEER. V gave up 3 bases and J gave up 9 bases; unmatched junction bases: 5. This CDR3 has 15 amino acids.

The genes are TRBV5-6 and TRBJ2-3; maybe TRBD2 (5 bases). The CDR3 sequence is 17 residues long. Per the germline V gene, CDR1 is SGHDT and CDR2 is YYEEEE. The V end lost 1 base, the J end lost 2 bases, and 17 bases lay between the germline ends. CDR3 protein: CASSLFGSEEHTDTQYF. CDR3 sequence (DNA): TGTGCCAGCAGCTTGTTCGGTAGCGAGGAACACACAGATACGCAGTATTTT.

This clone has only one observation. The chain employs TRBV5-6 and TRBJ1-2; D not resolved. The V and J ends lost 1 base and 4 bases respectively, with 11 bases between them. The CDR3 runs to 14 residues. Per germline, CDR1 SGHDT and CDR2 YYEEEE. The CDR3 is CASSLLSGTYGYTF. CDR3 bases: TGTGCCAGCAGCTTGTTGAGCGGAACCTATGGCTACACCTTC.

The chain combines TRBV27 with TRBJ2-1; D is perhaps TRBD1 or TRBD2 (6 bases each). With 1 base removed from V and 6 bases from J, the gap between germline ends came to 13 bases. The CDR3 runs 15 residues. Germline V gives CDR1 MNHEY, CDR2 SMNVEV (reference sequence). In DNA, the CDR3 is TGTGCCAGCAGTTTATTAGCGGAGGGGGTCAATGAGCAGTTCTTC. This gives the protein CASSLLAEGVNEQFF.

The genes are TRBV10-3 and TRBJ2-7, with TRBD1 matching 8 bases. The length of the CDR3 is 16 residues. V shed 6 bases and J 3 bases; nucleotides not matched to a gene: 13. From germline, CDR1 is ENHRY and CDR2 SYGVKD. CDR3 sequence: CAIRDYGTGQSYEQYF. CDR3 nucleotides: TGTGCCATCAGAGATTACGGGACAGGCCAAAGCTACGAGCAGTACTTC.

This rearrangement joins TRBV6-1 to TRBJ1-4, with D unresolved. Per germline, CDR1 MNHNS and CDR2 SASEGT. V was clipped by 1 base and J by 0 bases, with 6 bases between them. This CDR3 has 15 amino acids. CDR3 residues: CASSEVLATNEKLFF. The CDR3 DNA follows: TGTGCCAGCAGTGAAGTTCTTGCAACTAATGAAAAACTGTTTTTT.